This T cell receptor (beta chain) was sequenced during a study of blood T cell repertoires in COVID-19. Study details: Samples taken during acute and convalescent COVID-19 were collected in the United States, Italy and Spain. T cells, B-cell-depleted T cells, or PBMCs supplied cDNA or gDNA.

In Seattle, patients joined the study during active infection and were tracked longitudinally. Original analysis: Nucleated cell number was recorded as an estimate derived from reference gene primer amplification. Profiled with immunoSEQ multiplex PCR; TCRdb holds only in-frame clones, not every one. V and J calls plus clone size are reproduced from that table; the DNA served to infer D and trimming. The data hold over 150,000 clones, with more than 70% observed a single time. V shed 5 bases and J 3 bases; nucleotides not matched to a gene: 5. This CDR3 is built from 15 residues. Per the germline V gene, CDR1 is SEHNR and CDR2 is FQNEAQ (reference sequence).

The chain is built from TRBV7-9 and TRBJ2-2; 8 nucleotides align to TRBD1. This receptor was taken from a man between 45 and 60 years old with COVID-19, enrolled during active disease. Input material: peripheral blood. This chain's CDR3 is CASSRQGRDTGELFF. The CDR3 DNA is TGTGCCAGCAGCCGACAGGGGCGGGACACCGGGGAGCTGTTTTTT.